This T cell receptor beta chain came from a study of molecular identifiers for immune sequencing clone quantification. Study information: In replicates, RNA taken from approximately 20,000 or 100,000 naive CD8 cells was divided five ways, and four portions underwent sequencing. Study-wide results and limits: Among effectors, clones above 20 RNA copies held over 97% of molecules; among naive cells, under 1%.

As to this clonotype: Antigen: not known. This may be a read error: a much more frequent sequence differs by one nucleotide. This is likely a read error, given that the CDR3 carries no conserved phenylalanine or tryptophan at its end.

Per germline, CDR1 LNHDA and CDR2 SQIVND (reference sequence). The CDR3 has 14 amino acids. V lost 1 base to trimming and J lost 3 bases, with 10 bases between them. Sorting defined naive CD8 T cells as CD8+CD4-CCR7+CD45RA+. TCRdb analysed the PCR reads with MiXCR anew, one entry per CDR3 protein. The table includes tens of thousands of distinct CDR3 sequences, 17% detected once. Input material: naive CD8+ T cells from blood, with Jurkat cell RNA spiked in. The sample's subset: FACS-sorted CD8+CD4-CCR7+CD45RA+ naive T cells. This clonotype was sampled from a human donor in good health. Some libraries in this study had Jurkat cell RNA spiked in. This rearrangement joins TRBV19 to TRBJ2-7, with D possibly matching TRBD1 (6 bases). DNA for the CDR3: TGTGCCAGTAGTATAGGAACAGGGTTCTACGAGCAGTACCTC. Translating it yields CASSIGTGFYEQYL.